This TCR beta chain was identified in a study of blood T cells in healthy people across ages (dated by TCRdb to the mid-2010s). Regarding the study in general: In model experiments, template switching captured roughly one uniquely barcoded TCR beta cDNA molecule for every two T cells. To track age-related changes in TCR beta repertoire diversity, the study relied on deep sequencing normalized with unique cDNA molecular identifiers. The donors were divided into four age groups: young (average around 17 years), middle-aged (over 35), aged (around 67) and long-lived (about 79). Donors of different ages were randomly distributed across sequencing lanes to avoid experimental bias. Two additional independent replicas of 1 million unique cDNA reads from the same blood draw were analyzed for two donors (one aged 18 to 30 and one aged 80 or older).

The CDR3 starts with the cysteine, ends with the phenylalanine, and has 15 residues. CDR3 DNA only is kept here, 45 bases in frame from base 1. Germline trimming amounts to 10 bases on V and 3 bases on J, with 7 as the count of junction bases outside the gene matches. The germline V gene supplies CDR1 ENHRY and CDR2 SYGVKD. Turning to this clonotype: Its antigen is currently not known. Base qualities are not provided; no much larger clone lies one nucleotide away.

Donors were 30 to 45 systemically healthy Caucasian individuals from Russia aged roughly 6 to 100 years. Approximately 10 milliliters of peripheral blood were collected from each donor into EDTA-treated Vacutainer tubes. Ficoll-Paque density-gradient centrifugation was used to isolate PBMCs, with at least 6.5 million per sample. Total RNA, at least 6 micrograms per sample, was extracted from PBMCs with Trizol reagent. For every donor, flow cytometry on a PBMC aliquot measured the percentage of naive CD45RAhigh/CD27high T cells. The library relied on 5' RACE. The run used an Illumina HiSeq 2500. A second PCR of roughly 7 to 12 cycles was run with a J-beta primer mix and a sample-barcoded 5' primer. Each TCR beta cDNA molecule received a unique molecular identifier from a template-switch 5' adaptor carrying 12 random nucleotides. Each sample yielded at least 2.5 million CDR3-containing paired-end reads. First-strand cDNA synthesis was performed from all RNA using the Mint cDNA synthesis kit, with priming by a TRBC-specific oligonucleotide. Following uracil-DNA glycosylase treatment, all cDNA underwent a first 18-cycle PCR with the universal primers M1SS and BC2_uni_R. As for the original processing: Each sample was normalized by randomly selecting 1 million high-quality reads, each carrying a distinct molecular identifier. Instead of being binned into consensus sequences, reads with shared molecular identifiers were discarded. MiTCR, with a Q25 quality threshold and the strictest error-elimination algorithm, was used for CDR3 identification, clonotype clustering and error correction. Lower-bound total TCR beta diversity was estimated with a nonparametric unseen species model using Euler transformation. TCRdb passed the public sequencing reads through fastp at Q25 and MiXCR, retaining productive beta sequences. Here each entry gathers all rows of one CDR3 protein and keeps the most common genes and DNA. TCRdb assigned the V and J calls; the authors' analysis was not used. In this sample the table shows about 770,000 distinct CDR3 sequences, under 45% of which occur a single time. The ten largest clones represent around 21% of the sample.

Overall study outcomes, separate from this receptor: Donor CMV infection status was unknown, potentially confounding age-related changes in expanded clonotypes. The percentage of naive T cells measured by flow cytometry correlated strongly with observed TCR beta diversity. Estimates of total diversity based on one million sequenced T cells were considered lower bounds and underestimates. The long-lived group showed more naive CD4+ T cells, fewer expanded clones and increased TCR diversity than the aged group, suggesting age selection. As age increased, observed TCR beta diversity per million T cells dropped in a roughly linear way, and a significant reduction was already evident by age 40. Conclusive comparison of naive and antigen-experienced compartments was prevented by the profiling of bulk unsorted PBMCs.

This chain joins TRBV10-3 to TRBJ2-3, with 13 bases in between that match TRBD2. This TCR was recovered from a man in his sixties in good health. Sequencing was done on a sample of blood. This receptor has the CDR3 CATDTSGGGTDTQYF. The nucleotide sequence reads as follows: TGTGCCACTGATACTAGCGGGGGGGGGACAGATACGCAGTATTTT.